This T cell receptor beta chain was recovered during a study of OX40 agonist ivuxolimab in advanced cancers. TCRdb's table, derived via immunoSEQ multiplex PCR, lists solely in-frame clones and lacks some. The sample includes 25,000 to 30,000 clones, 80% to 85% of them seen just once. CDR1 is SQVTM and CDR2 is ANQGSEA in the germline V gene. The CDR3 has 15 amino acids. After removal of 3 bases from V and 4 bases from J, the junction contained 6 bases not matched to a gene. This clonotype was obtained from an adult with an advanced solid tumor such as melanoma, head and neck, liver or kidney cancer. This sample comprised CD4+ or CD8+ T cells sorted from blood, obtained in a trial of the OX40 agonist ivuxolimab. The chain carries TRBV29-1 and TRBJ2-2; 9 positions agree with TRBD1. The CDR3 here is CSVETGTGITGELFF. The CDR3 DNA sequence: TGCAGCGTTGAGACCGGGACAGGGATCACCGGGGAGCTGTTTTTT.